A selection of T cell receptor beta chains follows, all from one sample in a study of cytomegalovirus exposure and HLA in healthy donors. TCRdb's table, derived via immunoSEQ multiplex PCR, lists solely in-frame clones and lacks some. Of approximately 170,000 clones in the sample, around 83% were seen once. Sequenced material: PBMCs. Receptors were obtained from a man in his fifties in good health and CMV-seropositive. Both conserved end residues are part of each CDR3. The order of the fields is CDR3 DNA, CDR3 protein, J gene, V gene, clone size, D gene. D genes are given only for firm matches. Clone size, where shown, is once, few, many, or a class for clones that have expanded.

CDR3 DNA: TGTGCCAGCAGCAAAGTCCGACAGGGGGAAGTAAGCACTGAAGCTTTCTTT
CDR3 protein: CASSKVRQGEVSTEAFF
J gene: TRBJ1-1
V gene: TRBV21-1
clone size: .
D gene: .

CDR3 DNA: TGTGCCAGCAGCCCACGAGCGGGAGGTTCCTACGAGCAGTACTTC
CDR3 protein: CASSPRAGGSYEQYF
J gene: TRBJ2-7
V gene: TRBV5-6
clone size: .
D gene: TRBD2

CDR3 DNA: TGTGCCACCGCGGGGCGGGCCTACGAGCAGTACTTC
CDR3 protein: CATAGRAYEQYF
J gene: TRBJ2-7
V gene: TRBV6-1
clone size: .
D gene: .

CDR3 DNA: TGTGCCAGTACCCGCGGAGCTAGTCTTTGGCAGAGCTCCTACAATGAGCAGTTCTTC
CDR3 protein: CASTRGASLWQSSYNEQFF
J gene: TRBJ2-1
V gene: TRBV19
clone size: .
D gene: .

CDR3 DNA: TGCGCCAGCAGCAACGACAGGATCCCAGAGACCCAGTACTTC
CDR3 protein: CASSNDRIPETQYF
J gene: TRBJ2-5
V gene: TRBV5-1
clone size: .
D gene: .

CDR3 DNA: TGTGCCAGCAGCTTAAACAGAATACAAGAGACCCAGTACTTC
CDR3 protein: CASSLNRIQETQYF
J gene: TRBJ2-5
V gene: TRBV7-3
clone size: .
D gene: .

CDR3 DNA: TGTGCCAGCAGCTCATCCGGGAACAATTCACCCCTCCACTTT
CDR3 protein: CASSSSGNNSPLHF
J gene: TRBJ1-6
V gene: TRBV7-3
clone size: .
D gene: .

CDR3 DNA: TGTGCTAGTGGTTTGGTACCGTCAGGGTGGGAGCGGGAACCCCAAGAGACCCAGTACTTC
CDR3 protein: CASGLVPSGWEREPQETQYF
J gene: TRBJ2-5
V gene: TRBV12-5
clone size: .
D gene: TRBD2

CDR3 DNA: TGTGCCAGCAGCAAATCGGACAGGACAGATACGCAGTATTTT
CDR3 protein: CASSKSDRTDTQYF
J gene: TRBJ2-3
V gene: TRBV21-1
clone size: .
D gene: .

CDR3 DNA: TGTGCCAGTAGTCGTGTGGACATCCTAACGAACAATGAGCAGTTCTTC
CDR3 protein: CASSRVDILTNNEQFF
J gene: TRBJ2-1
V gene: TRBV19
clone size: .
D gene: .

CDR3 DNA: TGCAGCGCTGCCGACAGTCCCAATTATGGCTACACCTTC
CDR3 protein: CSAADSPNYGYTF
J gene: TRBJ1-2
V gene: TRBV29-1
clone size: once
D gene: .

CDR3 DNA: TGTGCCAGCAGCCCGGACAGGGGTGGCTCACCCCTCCACTTT
CDR3 protein: CASSPDRGGSPLHF
J gene: TRBJ1-6
V gene: TRBV9
clone size: .
D gene: TRBD1

CDR3 DNA: TGTGCCAGCAGCTTAGCGCGGGAGTACTACGAGCAGTACTTC
CDR3 protein: CASSLAREYYEQYF
J gene: TRBJ2-7
V gene: TRBV7-9
clone size: .
D gene: TRBD2

CDR3 DNA: TGCGCCAGCAGCCACCTTATAGCGGGAGCCTCCTACAATGAGCAGTTCTTC
CDR3 protein: CASSHLIAGASYNEQFF
J gene: TRBJ2-1
V gene: TRBV4-1
clone size: .
D gene: TRBD2

CDR3 DNA: TGTGCCAGCAGCCAACGGACAGGCTATGGCTACACCTTC
CDR3 protein: CASSQRTGYGYTF
J gene: TRBJ1-2
V gene: TRBV14
clone size: few
D gene: TRBD1